The rows below give T cell receptor beta chains drawn from one sample of a study of OX40 agonist ivuxolimab in advanced cancers. Produced via immunoSEQ multiplex PCR; TCRdb's table is partial and in-frame only. Of roughly 100,000 clones detected, roughly four fifths appear once; the ten largest clones hold more than 1.1%. The input for sequencing was CD4+ or CD8+ T cells sorted from blood, taken in a trial of the OX40 agonist ivuxolimab. Source of these receptors: an adult with an advanced solid tumor such as melanoma, head and neck, liver or kidney cancer. Both conserved end residues are part of each CDR3. A D gene is named only where the DNA matches it firmly. The size field is filled for only some rows; it gives once, few, many or a size class.

clone_size: few
v_call: TRBV10-3
d_call: -
cdr3_length: 16
j_call: TRBJ1-3
cdr3_nt: TGTGCCATCAGTGAGTCATCTGGCAAGTCTGGAAACACCATATATTTT
cdr3_aa: CAISESSGKSGNTIYF

clone_size: -
v_call: TRBV30
d_call: TRBD1
cdr3_length: 18
j_call: TRBJ2-5
cdr3_nt: TGTGCCTGGAGTGTCCGACTAAAAGTGACAGGGGGCCAAGAGACCCAGTACTTC
cdr3_aa: CAWSVRLKVTGGQETQYF

clone_size: -
v_call: TRBV5-6
d_call: -
cdr3_length: 13
j_call: TRBJ1-5
cdr3_nt: TGTGCCAGCAGCGTAGGAATCAATCAGCCCCAGCATTTT
cdr3_aa: CASSVGINQPQHF

clone_size: -
v_call: TRBV18
d_call: TRBD1
cdr3_length: 15
j_call: TRBJ2-1
cdr3_nt: TGTGCCAGCTCACCACCTGGGACAGCGGACAATGAGCAGTTCTTC
cdr3_aa: CASSPPGTADNEQFF

clone_size: -
v_call: TRBV5-6
d_call: -
cdr3_length: 15
j_call: TRBJ1-2
cdr3_nt: TGTGCCAGCAGCTTGGTGGGCCAGATAGTCTATGGCTACACCTTC
cdr3_aa: CASSLVGQIVYGYTF

clone_size: -
v_call: TRBV29-1
d_call: -
cdr3_length: 13
j_call: TRBJ2-1
cdr3_nt: TGCAGCGCCGCGGGGACCACCTACAATGAGCAGTTCTTC
cdr3_aa: CSAAGTTYNEQFF

clone_size: -
v_call: TRBV5-6
d_call: -
cdr3_length: 16
j_call: TRBJ1-5
cdr3_nt: TGTGCCAGCAGCTTGAATATGGGCGAGTTAAATCAGCCCCAGCATTTT
cdr3_aa: CASSLNMGELNQPQHF

clone_size: few
v_call: TRBV7-2
d_call: TRBD1
cdr3_length: 18
j_call: TRBJ2-5
cdr3_nt: TGTGCCAGCAGCCCTAGGGACAGGGGTGTGTACAATGAAGAGACCCAGTACTTC
cdr3_aa: CASSPRDRGVYNEETQYF

clone_size: -
v_call: TRBV6-1
d_call: -
cdr3_length: 14
j_call: TRBJ2-5
cdr3_nt: TGTGCCAGCAGTCGTAGCCTGGGGTTGGAGACCCAGTACTTC
cdr3_aa: CASSRSLGLETQYF

clone_size: -
v_call: TRBV6-5
d_call: TRBD1
cdr3_length: 12
j_call: TRBJ1-2
cdr3_nt: TGTGCCAGCAGAGACAGGGGGGCCGGCTACACCTTC
cdr3_aa: CASRDRGAGYTF

clone_size: -
v_call: TRBV6-5
d_call: TRBD2
cdr3_length: 15
j_call: TRBJ2-3
cdr3_nt: TGTGCCAGCAGCCTCCCGGGGGGTGCTACAGATACGCAGTATTTT
cdr3_aa: CASSLPGGATDTQYF

clone_size: -
v_call: TRBV4-1
d_call: -
cdr3_length: 14
j_call: TRBJ2-3
cdr3_nt: TGCGCCAGCAGCCGTTCCCCGGGAATAGATACGCAGTATTTT
cdr3_aa: CASSRSPGIDTQYF

clone_size: -
v_call: TRBV7-2
d_call: -
cdr3_length: 14
j_call: TRBJ1-4
cdr3_nt: TGTGCCAGCAGCTCCAGGGTTCTTAATGAAAAACTGTTTTTT
cdr3_aa: CASSSRVLNEKLFF

clone_size: -
v_call: TRBV7-9
d_call: TRBD1
cdr3_length: 14
j_call: TRBJ1-1
cdr3_nt: TGTGCCAGCAGCTTGGGCGTGACAGGGGCTGAAGCTTTCTTT
cdr3_aa: CASSLGVTGAEAFF

clone_size: -
v_call: TRBV11-2
d_call: -
cdr3_length: 15
j_call: TRBJ1-2
cdr3_nt: TGTGCCAGCAGCTTAGACCACAGACCTAACTATGGCTACACCTTC
cdr3_aa: CASSLDHRPNYGYTF

clone_size: -
v_call: TRBV6-5
d_call: -
cdr3_length: 14
j_call: TRBJ2-7
cdr3_nt: TGTGCCAGCAGTTACGGACTAAACTCCTACGAGCAGTACTTC
cdr3_aa: CASSYGLNSYEQYF

clone_size: -
v_call: TRBV5-1
d_call: TRBD1
cdr3_length: 12
j_call: TRBJ2-7
cdr3_nt: TGCGCCAGCAGCAAGGACAGGGACGAGCAGTACTTC
cdr3_aa: CASSKDRDEQYF

clone_size: -
v_call: TRBV29-1
d_call: TRBD2
cdr3_length: 14
j_call: TRBJ2-1
cdr3_nt: TGCAGCGTTGTAGGGACTAGCGGGAGGGCTGAGCAGTTCTTC
cdr3_aa: CSVVGTSGRAEQFF

clone_size: -
v_call: TRBV29-1
d_call: -
cdr3_length: 12
j_call: TRBJ2-1
cdr3_nt: TGCAGCGCCTTCACAGGGACCCATTCGCAGTTCTTC
cdr3_aa: CSAFTGTHSQFF

clone_size: -
v_call: TRBV19
d_call: -
cdr3_length: 17
j_call: TRBJ1-4
cdr3_nt: -
cdr3_aa: CASSTSGLTGDNEKLFF

clone_size: -
v_call: TRBV19
d_call: -
cdr3_length: 15
j_call: TRBJ1-5
cdr3_nt: TGTGCCAGTAGTCCTCGAGGACGGAGCAATCAGCCCCAGCATTTT
cdr3_aa: CASSPRGRSNQPQHF

clone_size: once
v_call: TRBV14
d_call: -
cdr3_length: 17
j_call: TRBJ2-6
cdr3_nt: TGTGCCAGCAGCCAGTATACAGGGCCCTCAGGCGCCAACGTCCTGACTTTC
cdr3_aa: CASSQYTGPSGANVLTF

clone_size: -
v_call: TRBV27
d_call: -
cdr3_length: 15
j_call: TRBJ2-5
cdr3_nt: TGTGCCAGCAGTTTTATTTCGGCGGGAAGGGAGACCCAGTACTTC
cdr3_aa: CASSFISAGRETQYF

clone_size: -
v_call: TRBV5-1
d_call: -
cdr3_length: 16
j_call: TRBJ1-3
cdr3_nt: TGCGCCAGCAGCCGGGACTCACCAGCCTCTGGAAACACCATATATTTT
cdr3_aa: CASSRDSPASGNTIYF

clone_size: -
v_call: TRBV23-1
d_call: -
cdr3_length: 15
j_call: TRBJ2-7
cdr3_nt: TGCGCCAGCATTCCCCCAGACATTTTACCCTACGAGCAGTACTTC
cdr3_aa: CASIPPDILPYEQYF

clone_size: once
v_call: TRBV5-6
d_call: -
cdr3_length: 15
j_call: TRBJ2-2
cdr3_nt: TGTGCCAGCAGCCCAAAGACACTGGAACACCGGGGAGCTGTTTTT
cdr3_aa: CASSPKTLEHRGAVF

clone_size: few
v_call: TRBV5-6
d_call: -
cdr3_length: 14
j_call: TRBJ1-1
cdr3_nt: TGTGCCAGCAGCTTGGACAGGGTGAACACTGAAGCTTTCTTT
cdr3_aa: CASSLDRVNTEAFF

clone_size: -
v_call: TRBV5-5
d_call: -
cdr3_length: 15
j_call: TRBJ1-4
cdr3_nt: TGTGCCAGCAGCCCAGAAGGTTGGACTAATGAAAAACTGTTTTTT
cdr3_aa: CASSPEGWTNEKLFF

clone_size: -
v_call: TRBV28
d_call: -
cdr3_length: 14
j_call: TRBJ2-3
cdr3_nt: TGTGCCAGCAGTTTCCAGAACAACCTCCTCACGCAGTATTTT
cdr3_aa: CASSFQNNLLTQYF

clone_size: few
v_call: TRBV7-3
d_call: -
cdr3_length: 14
j_call: TRBJ2-3
cdr3_nt: TGTGCCAGCAGCTCTCAGGGATACCCAGATACGCAGTATTTT
cdr3_aa: CASSSQGYPDTQYF

clone_size: -
v_call: TRBV4-3
d_call: -
cdr3_length: 15
j_call: TRBJ2-3
cdr3_nt: TGCGCCAGCAGCCCGGGGACTGCCCGCACAGATACGCAGTATTTT
cdr3_aa: CASSPGTARTDTQYF

clone_size: -
v_call: TRBV30
d_call: -
cdr3_length: 15
j_call: TRBJ1-3
cdr3_nt: TGTGCCTGGAGTGTACGGGTAACAGGGAGAAACACCATATATTTT
cdr3_aa: CAWSVRVTGRNTIYF

clone_size: -
v_call: TRBV28
d_call: -
cdr3_length: 15
j_call: TRBJ2-7
cdr3_nt: TGTGCCAGCAGTTTATTATCAGGGCTCTCCTACGAGCAGTACTTC
cdr3_aa: CASSLLSGLSYEQYF

clone_size: -
v_call: TRBV6-5
d_call: -
cdr3_length: 15
j_call: TRBJ1-2
cdr3_nt: TGTGCCAGCAGTTACTCGACTAGGGTAGAGGGTGGCTACACCTTC
cdr3_aa: CASSYSTRVEGGYTF

clone_size: -
v_call: TRBV5-1
d_call: -
cdr3_length: 14
j_call: TRBJ2-5
cdr3_nt: TGCGCCAGCAGCTGGGGGGGACAGACAGAGACCCAGTACTTC
cdr3_aa: CASSWGGQTETQYF

clone_size: -
v_call: TRBV10-3
d_call: TRBD1
cdr3_length: 14
j_call: TRBJ1-1
cdr3_nt: TGTGCCATCAGCGACAGGGGACGGAACACTGAAGCTTTCTTT
cdr3_aa: CAISDRGRNTEAFF

clone_size: -
v_call: TRBV7-8
d_call: -
cdr3_length: 13
j_call: TRBJ2-2
cdr3_nt: TGTGCCAGCAGCTTAGTCGGGGCCGGGGAGCTGTTTTTT
cdr3_aa: CASSLVGAGELFF

clone_size: -
v_call: TRBV5-6
d_call: -
cdr3_length: 15
j_call: TRBJ2-1
cdr3_nt: TGTGCCAGCAGCTCACTAGGTAACCCCTACAATGAGCAGTTCTTC
cdr3_aa: CASSSLGNPYNEQFF

clone_size: -
v_call: TRBV19
d_call: -
cdr3_length: 15
j_call: TRBJ1-1
cdr3_nt: TGTGCCAGTAGTACCCGGGACACCATAAGGACTGAAGCTTTCTTT
cdr3_aa: CASSTRDTIRTEAFF

clone_size: -
v_call: TRBV4-1
d_call: TRBD1
cdr3_length: 15
j_call: TRBJ2-7
cdr3_nt: TGCGCCAGCAGCCCCTGGACAGGGGGCCTCTACGAGCAGTACTTC
cdr3_aa: CASSPWTGGLYEQYF

clone_size: -
v_call: TRBV5-5
d_call: -
cdr3_length: 14
j_call: TRBJ2-7
cdr3_nt: TGTGCCAGCAGCTTGGTTGGGCGGGGGCTCGAGCAGTACTTC
cdr3_aa: CASSLVGRGLEQYF

clone_size: -
v_call: TRBV18
d_call: TRBD2
cdr3_length: 16
j_call: TRBJ2-1
cdr3_nt: TGTGCCAGCTCACCACCGAGGACTAGGAGTATTGATGAGCAGTTCTTC
cdr3_aa: CASSPPRTRSIDEQFF

clone_size: -
v_call: TRBV10-2
d_call: TRBD1
cdr3_length: 16
j_call: TRBJ2-1
cdr3_nt: TGCGCCAGCAGTCCGACGCCCGGGACAGGCGGACCTGAGCAGTTCTTC
cdr3_aa: CASSPTPGTGGPEQFF

clone_size: -
v_call: TRBV19
d_call: TRBD1
cdr3_length: 15
j_call: TRBJ2-1
cdr3_nt: TGTGCCAGTAGGCCCGTGGGACAGGGGGGAAATGAGCAGTTCTTC
cdr3_aa: CASRPVGQGGNEQFF

clone_size: -
v_call: TRBV6-5
d_call: -
cdr3_length: 11
j_call: TRBJ2-7
cdr3_nt: TGTGCCAGCAGTGAAATCTACGAGCAGTACTTC
cdr3_aa: CASSEIYEQYF

clone_size: -
v_call: TRBV28
d_call: -
cdr3_length: 14
j_call: TRBJ2-7
cdr3_nt: TGTGCCAGCAGTTTAATAACAGCTGCCTACGAGCAGTACTTC
cdr3_aa: CASSLITAAYEQYF

clone_size: few
v_call: TRBV6-6
d_call: -
cdr3_length: 14
j_call: TRBJ2-3
cdr3_nt: TGTGCCAGCAGCCCCTGGGACTTCACAGATACGCAGTATTTT
cdr3_aa: CASSPWDFTDTQYF

clone_size: -
v_call: TRBV2
d_call: -
cdr3_length: 12
j_call: TRBJ2-1
cdr3_nt: TGTGCCAGCAATAAAGACTTAATGCAGCAGTTCTTC
cdr3_aa: CASNKDLMQQFF

clone_size: -
v_call: TRBV7-2
d_call: -
cdr3_length: 12
j_call: TRBJ1-5
cdr3_nt: TGTGCCAGCAGCTTAGCGCAGGGCCCCCAGCATTTT
cdr3_aa: CASSLAQGPQHF

clone_size: -
v_call: TRBV4-2
d_call: TRBD1
cdr3_length: 16
j_call: TRBJ1-4
cdr3_nt: TGTGCCAGCAGCCAAGTCAGACAGGGCGGAGGTGAAAAACTGTTTTTT
cdr3_aa: CASSQVRQGGGEKLFF